Each of the 17 T cell receptor beta chains below was sequenced from the same sample in a study of cytomegalovirus exposure and HLA in healthy donors. Profiled with immunoSEQ multiplex PCR; TCRdb holds only in-frame clones, not every one. The repertoire includes some 73,000 clones, around nine tenths of them detected once, and 3.8% sits in the top ten. The sequenced material came from PBMCs. Every receptor here comes from a woman aged 18 to 35 in good health and CMV-seropositive.

The chain combines TRBV4-1 with TRBJ2-2, with 8 bases identical to TRBD1. The CDR3 is 15 residues long. Germline V CDR1 and CDR2: MGHRA, YSYEKL. V was pared by 4 bases and J by 3 bases, with 4 bases of the junction left unmatched. The DNA of the CDR3 is TGCGCCAGCAGCCGAAAGGGACAGGACACCGGGGAGCTGTTTTTT. It is translated as CASSRKGQDTGELFF.

The gene calls are TRBV28 and TRBJ2-1; 8 bases align to TRBD2. Trimming took 7 bases from V and 4 from J; bases not matched to a gene: 6. Germline V CDR1 and CDR2: MDHEN, SYDVKM. The CDR3 length is 14 residues. CDR3 protein: CASKSGSGYNEQFF. The CDR3 coding sequence is TGTGCCAGCAAAAGCGGGAGCGGGTACAATGAGCAGTTCTTC. The full variable domain, rest sourced from reference TRBV28 and TRBJ2-1, is DVKVTQSSRYLVKRTGEKVFLECVQDMDHENMFWYRQDPGLGLRLIYFSYDVKMKEKGDIPEGYSVSREKKERFSLILESASTNQTSMYLCASKSGSGYNEQFFGPGTRLTVL.

This chain connects TRBV30 to TRBJ1-4; 7 bases fit TRBD1. Losses at the gene ends were 0 bases for V and 7 bases for J; bases not matched to a gene: 2. The CDR3 length is 13 residues. Germline CDR1 GTSNPN, CDR2 SVGIG (reference sequence). DNA of the CDR3: TGTGCCTGGAGTGTAACAGGGGTTGAAAAACTGTTTTTT. It is translated as CAWSVTGVEKLFF.

The rearrangement uses TRBV2 and TRBJ1-1; no clear D. Germline V gene lookup returns CDR1 SNHLY and CDR2 FYNNEI. The length of the CDR3 is 13 residues. The V and J ends lost 5 bases and 3 bases respectively, with 10 bases between them. CDR3 sequence reads: CASSPTRDTEAFF. The CDR3 DNA follows: TGTGCCAGCAGTCCAACTCGGGACACTGAAGCTTTCTTT.

The V gene is TRBV10-3, the J gene TRBJ2-2, with TRBD2 matching 11 bases. CDR3 length: 16 residues. In germline, CDR1 is ENHRY, CDR2 SYGVKD. J gave up 7 bases and V 0 bases, and 4 bases lay outside the gene matches. Here the CDR3 reads CAISESTSGTVGELFF. The CDR3 DNA follows: TGTGCCATCAGTGAGTCGACTAGCGGGACTGTCGGGGAGCTGTTTTTT.

Only a few counts were recorded for this clone. The chain uses TRBV6-6 and TRBJ2-7, with D unresolved. The CDR3 has 10 residues. Germline CDR1 is MNHNY and CDR2 is SVGAGI (reference sequence). Trimming left V 8 bases short and J 3 bases short, with 5 bases between. CDR3 DNA sequence: TGTGCCAGCGGCCACTACGAGCAGTACTTC. Its translation: CASGHYEQYF.

The chain couples TRBV30 to TRBJ1-4; D gene uncertain. CDR1 and CDR2 (germline): GTSNPN, SVGIG (reference sequence). V was pared by 4 bases and J by 8 bases, with 17 bases between. The CDR3 loop spans 14 amino acids. The CDR3: CAWTPRGPTEKLFF. DNA of the CDR3: TGTGCCTGGACGCCTCGAGGGCCGACGGAAAAACTGTTTTTT.

The chain has TRBV19 and TRBJ2-5; D is perhaps TRBD1 (5 bases). The CDR3 sequence is 14 residues long. V dropped 3 bases and J dropped 2 bases, with 10 bases sitting between them. Germline V gene sequence: CDR1 LNHDA, CDR2 SQIVND (reference sequence). The CDR3 spells CASSIGTGQETQYF. CDR3 in DNA: TGTGCCAGTAGTATCGGCACAGGACAAGAGACCCAGTACTTC.

This chain joins TRBV28 and TRBJ2-3; 8 positions match TRBD2. Trimming cost V 6 bases and J 2 bases; bases outside gene matches: 10. CDR3 length equals 16 residues. The germline V gene encodes CDR1 MDHEN and CDR2 SYDVKM. The CDR3 loop is CASSHGTRHYTDTQYF. The CDR3 bases are TGTGCCAGCAGCCATGGGACTAGACATTACACAGATACGCAGTATTTT.

V is TRBV6-4 and J is TRBJ2-3; D may be TRBD2 (5 bases). Per germline, CDR1 MRHNA and CDR2 SNTAGT. The CDR3 spans 14 residues. V lost 2 bases to trimming and J lost 0 bases, with 6 bases between them. The CDR3, as DNA: TGTGCCAGCAGTGACGGGGAGAGCACAGATACGCAGTATTTT. Residues: CASSDGESTDTQYF.

The genes are TRBV19 and TRBJ2-6, with TRBD2 matching over 11 bases. Germline CDR1 and CDR2: LNHDA and SQIVND (reference sequence). The V segment lost 1 base and the J segment 0 bases; nucleotides outside the gene matches: 11. The CDR3 runs to 21 residues. CDR3 nucleotides: TGTGCCAGTAGTATAGGAGGTGAGGGACTAGCGGATGGCTCTGGGGCCAACGTCCTGACTTTC. It yields the protein CASSIGGEGLADGSGANVLTF.

This chain connects TRBV4-1 to TRBJ1-1, with D possibly being TRBD1 (5 bases). Per germline, CDR1 MGHRA and CDR2 YSYEKL. CDR3 length: 15 residues. Trimming pared 4 bases from V and 2 bases from J, leaving 14 bases between. CDR3 DNA sequence: TGCGCCAGCAGCCCCAATGCGGGGGGAAACACTGAAGCTTTCTTT. It yields the protein CASSPNAGGNTEAFF.

The J gene is TRBJ2-7, the V gene TRBV6-1; 10 nucleotides match TRBD2. The V segment lost 4 bases and the J segment 4 bases; nucleotides outside the gene matches: 7. The CDR3 has 15 amino acids. Germline V CDR1 and CDR2: MNHNS, SASEGT. The CDR3 loop reads CASSVTSGTSYEQYF. DNA of the CDR3: TGTGCCAGCAGTGTAACTAGCGGGACCAGTTACGAGCAGTACTTC.

V usage is TRBV11-2 and J usage is TRBJ2-3; D not resolved. CDR3 size: 14 residues. The V end was cut by 3 bases, the J end by 3 bases, with 10 bases between. Germline V CDR1 and CDR2: SGHAT, FQNNGV. The chain's CDR3 is CASSFPQFTDTQYF. CDR3 DNA: TGTGCCAGCAGCTTCCCCCAATTTACAGATACGCAGTATTTT.

In DNA, the CDR3 is TGTGCCAGCAGCTTGGCAAGCACAGATACGCAGTATTTT. Its protein is CASSLASTDTQYF. The genes are TRBV5-6 and TRBJ2-3; D not certain. V lost 0 bases to trimming and J lost 0 bases, with 2 bases between them. Germline CDR1 reads SGHDT; CDR2 reads YYEEEE. The CDR3 runs to 13 residues.

The chain links TRBV5-5 to TRBJ2-5; 9 positions match TRBD1. The CDR3 sequence is 15 residues long. Losses at the gene ends were 4 bases for V and 2 bases for J; bases not matched to a gene: 6. Germline CDR1 SGHKS, CDR2 YYEKEE (reference sequence). CDR3 coding DNA: TGTGCCAGCAGCAAGGGACAGGGATTTCAAGAGACCCAGTACTTC. As protein: CASSKGQGFQETQYF.

The chain is built from TRBV4-3 and TRBJ2-2; 7 bases are shared with TRBD2. Losses at the gene ends were 4 bases for V and 5 bases for J; bases not matched to a gene: 10. The V gene's germline CDR1 is LGHNA and CDR2 YSLEER. CDR3 length: 16 amino acids. The chain's CDR3 is CASSLGGWGGTGELFF. The CDR3 region has the DNA TGCGCCAGCAGCCTAGGCGGATGGGGGGGGACCGGGGAGCTGTTTTTT.